This T cell receptor (beta chain) was identified in a study of identical twins. TCRdb ran MiXCR on the 5' RACE reads and lists one entry per CDR3 protein. The sample records 400,000 or so distinct CDR3 sequences, approximately 9.1% being singletons. The CDR3 spans 14 residues. The germline CDR1 and CDR2 sequences are DFQATT and SNEGSKA (reference sequence). This clonotype has more than one count but fewer than ten. Material for sequencing was naive T cells sorted from blood. The rearrangement uses TRBV20-1 and TRBJ2-2; TRBD2 aligns across 8 bases. This clonotype was obtained from a woman aged 45-65 years in good health. The CDR3 loop is CSASPAGVTGELFF. For the CDR3, the DNA is TGCAGCGCAAGTCCAGCGGGAGTAACCGGGGAGCTGTTTTTT.